This T cell receptor beta chain was identified in a study of beta chain features in type 1 diabetes. Germline CDR1 and CDR2: SGHTA and FQGNSA. There are 13 residues in the CDR3. V was trimmed by 4 bases and J by 5 bases, leaving 10 bases between them. Study-level findings and limits: Highly expressing activated T cells could be over-counted with a cDNA template. TCRB CDR3s were moderately but significantly shorter in Type 1 diabetes patients in all four CD4+ subsets. These data did not resolve whether HLA type affects TCRB rearrangement.

Investigators reverse transcribed all isolated RNA, so they sequenced expressed TCRB transcripts. Assay used: immunoSEQ multiplex PCR; TCRdb lists only in-frame clones, some missing. This table holds roughly 260,000 clones, roughly 20% found once. The table lists this clone with a few counts. Its target is not known. V usage is TRBV7-2 and J usage is TRBJ2-3; D is unresolved. The source of this sequence is a woman aged 40 to 55 with type 1 diabetes. Sequencing was done on a sample of naive CD4+ T cells from blood. CDR3 sequence reads: CASSSEAGDTQYF. The CDR3 DNA reads TGTGCCAGCAGCTCAGAAGCAGGAGATACGCAGTATTTT.